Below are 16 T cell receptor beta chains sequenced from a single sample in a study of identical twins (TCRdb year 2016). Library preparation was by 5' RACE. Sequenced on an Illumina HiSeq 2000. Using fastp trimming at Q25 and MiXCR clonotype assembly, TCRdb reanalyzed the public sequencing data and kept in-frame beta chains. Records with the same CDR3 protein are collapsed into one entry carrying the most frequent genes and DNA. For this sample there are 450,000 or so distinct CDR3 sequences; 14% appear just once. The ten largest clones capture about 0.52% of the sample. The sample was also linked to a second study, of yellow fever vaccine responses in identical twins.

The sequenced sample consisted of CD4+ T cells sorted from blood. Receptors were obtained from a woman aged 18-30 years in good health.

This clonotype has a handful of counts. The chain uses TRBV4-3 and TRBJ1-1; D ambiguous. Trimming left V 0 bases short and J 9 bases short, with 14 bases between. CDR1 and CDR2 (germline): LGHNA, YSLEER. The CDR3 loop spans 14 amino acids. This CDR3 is CASSQDGNRAKAFF. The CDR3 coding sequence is TGCGCCAGCAGCCAAGATGGGAACAGAGCTAAAGCTTTCTTT.

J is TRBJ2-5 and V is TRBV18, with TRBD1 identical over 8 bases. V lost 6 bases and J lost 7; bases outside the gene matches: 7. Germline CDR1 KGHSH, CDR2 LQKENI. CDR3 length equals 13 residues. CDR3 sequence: CASSLDRDSTQYF. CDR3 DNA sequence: TGTGCCAGCTCCCTGGACAGGGACTCGACCCAGTACTTC.

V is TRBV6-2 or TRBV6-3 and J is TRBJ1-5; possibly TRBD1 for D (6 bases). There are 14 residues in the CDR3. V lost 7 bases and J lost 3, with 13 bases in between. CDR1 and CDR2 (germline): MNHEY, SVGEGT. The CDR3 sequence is CASTRQDPNQPQHF. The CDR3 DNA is TGTGCCAGCACTCGACAGGACCCCAATCAGCCCCAGCATTTT.

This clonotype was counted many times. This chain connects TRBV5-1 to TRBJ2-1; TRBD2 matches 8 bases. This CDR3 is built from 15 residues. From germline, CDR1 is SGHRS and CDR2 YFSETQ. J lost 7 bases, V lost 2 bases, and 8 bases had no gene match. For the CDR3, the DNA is TGCGCCAGCAGCTTAGCGGGAGTAGGTCGAAATGAGCAGTTCTTC. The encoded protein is CASSLAGVGRNEQFF.

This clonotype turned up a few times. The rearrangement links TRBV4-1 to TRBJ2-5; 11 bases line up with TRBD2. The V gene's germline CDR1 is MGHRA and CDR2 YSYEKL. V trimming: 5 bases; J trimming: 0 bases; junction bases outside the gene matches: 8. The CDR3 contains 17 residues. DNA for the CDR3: TGCGCCAGCAGCGCCCCAGCTAGCGGGAGGCACCAAGAGACCCAGTACTTC. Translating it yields CASSAPASGRHQETQYF.

CDR3 amino acids: CASSLRYRGSVTEAFF. CDR3 nucleotide sequence: TGTGCCAGCAGTTTAAGATACAGGGGCTCGGTCACTGAAGCTTTCTTT. The V call is TRBV2, the J call TRBJ1-1; 7 nucleotides match TRBD1. This CDR3 has 16 amino acids. Germline-derived CDR1 and CDR2 are SNHLY and FYNNEI. After removal of 5 bases from V and 4 bases from J, the junction contained 13 bases not matched to a gene. The variable domain in full, with the rest retrieved from reference TRBV2 and TRBJ1-1, is EPEVTQTPSHQVTQMGQEVILRCVPISNHLYFYWYRQILGQKVEFLVSFYNNEISEKSEIFDDQFSVERPDGSNFTLKIRSTKLEDSAMYFCASSLRYRGSVTEAFFGQGTRLTVV.

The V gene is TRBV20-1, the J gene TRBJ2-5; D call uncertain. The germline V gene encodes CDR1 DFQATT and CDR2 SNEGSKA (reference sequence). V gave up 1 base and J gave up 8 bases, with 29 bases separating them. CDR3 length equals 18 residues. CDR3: CSARVLSLRAHPISTQYF. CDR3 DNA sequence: TGCAGTGCTAGAGTACTATCATTAAGGGCACACCCCATTAGCACCCAGTACTTC.

CDR3 nucleotide sequence: TGTGCCATCAGTGAGGACCGGGACATCGGAACCTACGAGCAGTACTTC. Translated, it gives CAISEDRDIGTYEQYF. The chain employs TRBV10-3 and TRBJ2-7; D is possibly TRBD1 (6 bases). V lost 2 bases, J lost 2 bases, and 16 bases lay in between. Germline values: CDR1 ENHRY, CDR2 SYGVKD. This CDR3 is 16 amino acids long.

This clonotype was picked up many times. The chain's CDR3 is CSGNQGAETQYF. Here the CDR3 DNA reads TGCAGCGGCAACCAGGGGGCGGAGACCCAGTACTTC. The J gene is TRBJ2-5, the V gene TRBV29-1; the match to TRBD1 covers 8 bases. Germline CDR1 reads SQVTM; CDR2 reads ANQGSEA. V lost 7 bases to trimming and J lost 5 bases; unmatched junction nucleotides: 6. The CDR3 is 12 amino acids.

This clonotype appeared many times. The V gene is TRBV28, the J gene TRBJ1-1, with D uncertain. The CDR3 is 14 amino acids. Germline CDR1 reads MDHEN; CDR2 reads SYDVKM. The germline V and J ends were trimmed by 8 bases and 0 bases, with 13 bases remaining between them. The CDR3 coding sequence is TGTGCCAGCGAAGTGTCGGGGATGAACACTGAAGCTTTCTTT. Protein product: CASEVSGMNTEAFF.

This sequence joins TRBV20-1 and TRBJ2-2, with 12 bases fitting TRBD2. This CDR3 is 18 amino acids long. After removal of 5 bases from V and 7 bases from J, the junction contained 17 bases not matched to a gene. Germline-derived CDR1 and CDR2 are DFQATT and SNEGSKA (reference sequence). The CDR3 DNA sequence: TGCAGTGCTCCCTCCCCTTCTAGCGGGAGGGCCATGGGCGGGGAGCTGTTTTTT. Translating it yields CSAPSPSSGRAMGGELFF.

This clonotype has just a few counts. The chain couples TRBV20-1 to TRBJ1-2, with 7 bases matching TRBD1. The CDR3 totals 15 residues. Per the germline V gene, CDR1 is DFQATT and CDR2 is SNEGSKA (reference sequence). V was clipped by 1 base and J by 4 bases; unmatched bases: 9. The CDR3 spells CSARAGTEAFYGYTF. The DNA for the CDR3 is TGCAGTGCTAGAGCCGGGACAGAAGCCTTCTATGGCTACACCTTC.

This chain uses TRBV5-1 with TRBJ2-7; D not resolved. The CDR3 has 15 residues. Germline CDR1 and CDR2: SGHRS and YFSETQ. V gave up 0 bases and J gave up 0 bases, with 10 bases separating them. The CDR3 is CASSLGSLGSYEQYF. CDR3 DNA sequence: TGCGCCAGCAGCTTGGGATCACTGGGCTCCTACGAGCAGTACTTC.

In DNA, the CDR3 is TGTGCCACCAGCAGAGGATGGGAGACCCAGTACTTC. Translating gives CATSRGWETQYF. The rearrangement uses TRBV15 and TRBJ2-5, with D unresolved. The CDR3 runs 12 residues. V lost 1 base and J lost 5, with 5 bases in between. CDR1 LNHNV and CDR2 YYDKDF come from the germline V gene (reference sequence).

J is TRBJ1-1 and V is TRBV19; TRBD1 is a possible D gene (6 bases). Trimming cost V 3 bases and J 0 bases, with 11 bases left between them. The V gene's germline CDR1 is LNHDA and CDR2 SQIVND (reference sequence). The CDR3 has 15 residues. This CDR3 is CASSMSGHLNTEAFF. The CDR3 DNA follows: TGTGCCAGTAGTATGTCGGGACACCTGAACACTGAAGCTTTCTTT.

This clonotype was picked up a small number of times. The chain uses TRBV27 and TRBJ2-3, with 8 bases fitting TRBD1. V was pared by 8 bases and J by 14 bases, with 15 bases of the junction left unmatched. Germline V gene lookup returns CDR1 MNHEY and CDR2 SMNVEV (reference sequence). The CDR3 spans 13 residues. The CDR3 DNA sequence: TGTGCCAGCGGGCGGACAGGGCGAGGACCTCTGTATTTT. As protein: CASGRTGRGPLYF.